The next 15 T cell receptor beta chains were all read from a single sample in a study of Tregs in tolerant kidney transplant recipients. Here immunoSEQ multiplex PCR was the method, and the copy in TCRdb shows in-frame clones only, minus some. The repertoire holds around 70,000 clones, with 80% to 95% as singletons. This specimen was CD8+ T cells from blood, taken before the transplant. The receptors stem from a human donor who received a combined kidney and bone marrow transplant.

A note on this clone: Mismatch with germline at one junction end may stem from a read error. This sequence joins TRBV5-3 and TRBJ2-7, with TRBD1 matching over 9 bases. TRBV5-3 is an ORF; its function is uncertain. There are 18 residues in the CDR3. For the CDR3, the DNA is TGTGCCAGAAGTTTGGGGACAGGGCGCTCACCTATACCCTACGAGCAGTACTTC. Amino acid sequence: CARSLGTGRSPIPYEQYF.

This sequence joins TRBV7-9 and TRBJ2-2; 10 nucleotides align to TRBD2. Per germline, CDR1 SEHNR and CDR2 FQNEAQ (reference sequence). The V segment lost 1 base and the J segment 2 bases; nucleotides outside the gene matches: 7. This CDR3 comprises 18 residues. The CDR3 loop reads CASSLVLLAGINTGELFF. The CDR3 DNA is TGTGCCAGCAGCTTAGTATTACTAGCGGGGATTAACACCGGGGAGCTGTTTTTT. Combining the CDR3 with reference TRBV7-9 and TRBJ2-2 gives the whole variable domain DTGVSQNPRHKITKRGQNVTFRCDPISEHNRLYWYRQTLGQGPEFLTYFQNEAQLEKSRLLSDRFSAERPKGSFSTLEIQRTEQGDSAMYLCASSLVLLAGINTGELFFGEGSRLTVL.

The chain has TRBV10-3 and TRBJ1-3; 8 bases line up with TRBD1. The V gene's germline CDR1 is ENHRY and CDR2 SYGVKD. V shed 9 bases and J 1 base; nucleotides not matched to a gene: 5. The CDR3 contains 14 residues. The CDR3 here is CAIYRGSSGNTIYF. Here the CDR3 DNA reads TGTGCCATTTACAGGGGGTCATCTGGAAACACCATATATTTT.

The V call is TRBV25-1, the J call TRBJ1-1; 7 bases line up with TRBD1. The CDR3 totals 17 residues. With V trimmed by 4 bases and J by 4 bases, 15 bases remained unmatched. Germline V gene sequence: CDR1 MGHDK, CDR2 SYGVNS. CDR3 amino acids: CASSAKTTGAQATEAFF. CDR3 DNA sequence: TGTGCCAGCAGTGCCAAAACTACAGGGGCCCAGGCCACTGAAGCTTTCTTT.

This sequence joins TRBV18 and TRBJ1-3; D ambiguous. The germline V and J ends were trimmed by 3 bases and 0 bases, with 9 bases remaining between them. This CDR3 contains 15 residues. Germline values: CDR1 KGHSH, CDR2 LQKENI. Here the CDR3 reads CASSPKPYSGNTIYF. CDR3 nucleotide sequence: TGTGCCAGCTCACCTAAGCCGTACTCTGGAAACACCATATATTTT. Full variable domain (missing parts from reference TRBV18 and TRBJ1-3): NAGVMQNPRHLVRRRGQEARLRCSPMKGHSHVYWYRQLPEEGLKFMVYLQKENIIDESGMPKERFSAEFPKEGPSILRIQQVVRGDSAAYFCASSPKPYSGNTIYFGEGSWLTVV.

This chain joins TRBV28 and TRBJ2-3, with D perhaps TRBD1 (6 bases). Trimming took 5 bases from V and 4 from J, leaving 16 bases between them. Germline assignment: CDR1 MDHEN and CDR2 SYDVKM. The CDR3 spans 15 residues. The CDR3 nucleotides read TGTGCCAGCAGTCTCTTTGTGGGGGCAGCAGATACGCAGTATTTT. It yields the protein CASSLFVGAADTQYF.

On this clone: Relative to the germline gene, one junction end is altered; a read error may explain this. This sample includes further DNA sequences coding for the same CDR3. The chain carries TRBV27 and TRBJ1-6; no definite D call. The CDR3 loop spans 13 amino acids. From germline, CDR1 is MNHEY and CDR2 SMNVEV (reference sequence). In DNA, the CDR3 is TGTGCCAGCAGTTTATACGAGAATTCCCCCCTCCACTTT. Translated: CASSLYENSPLHF.

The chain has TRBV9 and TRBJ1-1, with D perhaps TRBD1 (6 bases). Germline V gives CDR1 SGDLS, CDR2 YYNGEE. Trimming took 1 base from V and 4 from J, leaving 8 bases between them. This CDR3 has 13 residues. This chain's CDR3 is CASSVIRGTEAFF. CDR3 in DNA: TGTGCCAGCAGCGTAATCAGGGGCACTGAAGCTTTCTTT.

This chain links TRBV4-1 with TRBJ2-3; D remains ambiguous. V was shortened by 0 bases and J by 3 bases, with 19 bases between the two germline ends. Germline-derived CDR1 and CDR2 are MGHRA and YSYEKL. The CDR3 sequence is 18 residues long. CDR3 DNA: TGCGCCAGCAGCCAAGACCCGGAGCCCGGTGGCCGTACAGATACGCAGTATTTT. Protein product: CASSQDPEPGGRTDTQYF.

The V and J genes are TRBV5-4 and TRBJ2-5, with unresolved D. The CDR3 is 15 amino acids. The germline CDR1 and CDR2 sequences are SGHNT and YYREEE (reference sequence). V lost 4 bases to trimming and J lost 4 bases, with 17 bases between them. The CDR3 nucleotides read TGTGCCAGCAGCACCTGGCCTGATTCTGGAGAGACCCAGTACTTC. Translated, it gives CASSTWPDSGETQYF.

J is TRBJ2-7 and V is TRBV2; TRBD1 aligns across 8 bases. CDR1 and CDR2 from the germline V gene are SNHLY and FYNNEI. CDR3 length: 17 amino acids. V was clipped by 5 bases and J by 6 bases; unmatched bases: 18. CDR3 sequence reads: CASSLNMDRAFNLEQYF. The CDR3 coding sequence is TGTGCCAGCAGTCTTAACATGGACAGGGCGTTTAATCTCGAGCAGTACTTC. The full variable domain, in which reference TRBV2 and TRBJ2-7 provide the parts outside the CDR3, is EPEVTQTPSHQVTQMGQEVILRCVPISNHLYFYWYRQILGQKVEFLVSFYNNEISEKSEIFDDQFSVERPDGSNFTLKIRSTKLEDSAMYFCASSLNMDRAFNLEQYFGPGTRLTVT.

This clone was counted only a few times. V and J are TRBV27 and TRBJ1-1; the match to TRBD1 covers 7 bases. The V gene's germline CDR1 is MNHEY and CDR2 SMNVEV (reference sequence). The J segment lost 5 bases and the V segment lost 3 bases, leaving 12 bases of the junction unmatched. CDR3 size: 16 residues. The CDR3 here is CASSFLLTPGQTEAFF. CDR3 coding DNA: TGTGCCAGCAGTTTCCTCCTTACTCCGGGACAGACTGAAGCTTTCTTT.

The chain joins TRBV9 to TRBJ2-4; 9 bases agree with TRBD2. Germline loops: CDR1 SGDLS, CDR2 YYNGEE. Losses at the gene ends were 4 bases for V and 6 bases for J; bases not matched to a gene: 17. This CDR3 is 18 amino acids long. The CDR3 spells CASSLEGLGGGAANIQYF. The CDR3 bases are TGTGCCAGCAGCCTAGAAGGTTTAGGCGGGGGGGCCGCAAACATTCAGTACTTC.

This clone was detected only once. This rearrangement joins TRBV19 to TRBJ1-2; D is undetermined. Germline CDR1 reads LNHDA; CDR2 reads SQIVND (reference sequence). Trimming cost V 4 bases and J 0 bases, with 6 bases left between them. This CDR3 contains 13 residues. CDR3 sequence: CASSTLSNYGYTF. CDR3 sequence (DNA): TGTGCCAGTAGTACTCTTTCTAACTATGGCTACACCTTC.

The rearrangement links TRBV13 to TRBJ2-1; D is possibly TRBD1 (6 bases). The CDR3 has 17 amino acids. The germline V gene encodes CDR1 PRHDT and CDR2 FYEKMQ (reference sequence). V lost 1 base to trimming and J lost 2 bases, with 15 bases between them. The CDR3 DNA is TGTGCCAGCAGCTTAGTCTTCGCCGGGACAACCTACAATGAGCAGTTCTTC. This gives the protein CASSLVFAGTTYNEQFF.